The 24 T cell receptor beta chains below were found in one sample sequenced in a study of cytomegalovirus exposure and HLA in healthy donors. 13 Jbeta primers and 60 Vbeta primers were used for the PCR. TCRdb's copy holds only in-frame clones and misses some; the assay was immunoSEQ multiplex PCR. The data show around 99,000 clones, under 80% seen once. The specimen was PBMCs. The origin of the receptors is a woman aged 35 to 49 in good health and CMV-seropositive.

In this sample, this clone turned up once. The gene calls are TRBV18 and TRBJ2-7; 7 bases align to TRBD1. Germline lookup yields CDR1 KGHSH and CDR2 LQKENI. V trimming: 5 bases; J trimming: 3 bases; junction bases outside the gene matches: 10. The CDR3 sequence is 15 residues long. CDR3 residues: CASSSGPGQNYEQYF. The CDR3 coding sequence is TGTGCCAGCTCATCCGGCCCGGGACAGAACTACGAGCAGTACTTC. Using reference TRBV18 and TRBJ2-7 for the parts outside the CDR3, the full variable domain is NAGVMQNPRHLVRRRGQEARLRCSPMKGHSHVYWYRQLPEEGLKFMVYLQKENIIDESGMPKERFSAEFPKEGPSILRIQQVVRGDSAAYFCASSSGPGQNYEQYFGPGTRLTVT.

Here the CDR3 DNA reads TGCGCCAGCAGCCAAGATTCTGGACAGACCTACAATGAGCAGTTCTTC. It translates to CASSQDSGQTYNEQFF. The V call is TRBV4-1, the J call TRBJ2-1; tentative D call: TRBD1 (6 bases). Trimming stripped 0 bases from V and 2 bases from J, with 11 bases between. The CDR3 totals 16 residues. The germline V gene encodes CDR1 MGHRA and CDR2 YSYEKL.

This chain joins TRBV29-1 and TRBJ1-2; 7 bases map to TRBD1. There are 15 residues in the CDR3. V trimming: 5 bases; J trimming: 4 bases; junction bases outside the gene matches: 13. Germline CDR1 is SQVTM and CDR2 is ANQGSEA. CDR3 in amino acids: CSVTTTGHLSYGYTF. The DNA of the CDR3 is TGCAGCGTTACTACGACAGGGCATCTGAGCTATGGCTACACCTTC.

V is TRBV29-1 and J is TRBJ1-2; D uncertain. Trimming shortened V by 3 bases and J by 4 bases, and 15 bases separated the two germline ends. Germline values: CDR1 SQVTM, CDR2 ANQGSEA. The CDR3 contains 14 residues. CDR3 in DNA: TGCAGCGTTGACCTTAACGGGTGGAGCTATGGCTACACCTTC. It translates to CSVDLNGWSYGYTF.

About this clone itself: Other DNA variants within this sample encode the same CDR3. V is TRBV5-1 and J is TRBJ2-3; 7 bases match TRBD1. Germline CDR1 reads SGHRS; CDR2 reads YFSETQ. The CDR3 spans 15 residues. With 4 bases clipped from V and 0 bases from J, the junction kept 5 bases outside the gene matches. The CDR3 here is CASSPTGSSTDTQYF. Written as DNA, the CDR3 is TGCGCCAGCAGCCCGACAGGGAGCAGCACAGATACGCAGTATTTT.

This clone is a singleton in its sample. This chain joins TRBV30 and TRBJ1-6; 8 nucleotides line up with TRBD1. Germline V gene sequence: CDR1 GTSNPN, CDR2 SVGIG (reference sequence). J was trimmed by 5 bases and V by 4 bases; bases with no gene match: 4. The CDR3 consists of 14 residues. CDR3: CAWTRTGNNSPLHF. The CDR3 nucleotides are TGTGCCTGGACCCGGACAGGGAATAATTCACCCCTCCACTTT.

V gene TRBV30 combines with J gene TRBJ1-3; no clear D gene. Germline values: CDR1 GTSNPN, CDR2 SVGIG (reference sequence). V was pared by 3 bases and J by 4 bases, with 10 bases between. The CDR3 runs to 13 residues. This CDR3 is CAWSYGLGNTIYF. Written as DNA, the CDR3 is TGTGCCTGGAGCTACGGGTTGGGAAACACCATATATTTT.

This clone was found a few times. This chain connects TRBV30 to TRBJ1-1; D is undetermined. Trimming removed 3 bases at V and 10 bases at J, with 21 bases between. There are 14 residues in the CDR3. Germline V gene lookup returns CDR1 GTSNPN and CDR2 SVGIG (reference sequence). The CDR3 bases are TGTGCCTGGAGCCCCAGGATCTCCTTGAATGGAGCTTTCTTT. It translates to CAWSPRISLNGAFF.

The chain is built from TRBV5-4 and TRBJ2-2, with 11 bases identical to TRBD1. The CDR3 is 17 amino acids. V was clipped by 5 bases and J by 4 bases; unmatched bases: 10. Germline V gene lookup returns CDR1 SGHNT and CDR2 YYREEE (reference sequence). CDR3 coding DNA: TGTGCCAGCAGGGGACCCGGGACAGGGGGAGGCACCGGGGAGCTGTTTTTT. This gives the protein CASRGPGTGGGTGELFF.

In this sample, this clone turned up a few times. The chain uses TRBV18 and TRBJ2-1, with D hard to call. The CDR3 sequence is 14 residues long. V was cut by 3 bases and J by 4 bases, with 10 bases left in between. Germline V gene lookup returns CDR1 KGHSH and CDR2 LQKENI. CDR3 nucleotide sequence: TGTGCCAGCTCACCTCCGGTTAGATACAATGAGCAGTTCTTC. Translation gives CASSPPVRYNEQFF.

The chain combines TRBV6-5 with TRBJ1-2; D is uncertain. V lost 0 bases, J lost 8 bases, and 19 bases lay in between. The CDR3 covers 16 residues. The germline V gene encodes CDR1 MNHEY and CDR2 SVGAGI. CDR3 region: CASSYSGTDSRAGYTF. The DNA of the CDR3 is TGTGCCAGCAGTTACTCGGGTACCGACTCACGCGCAGGCTACACCTTC.

V gene TRBV25-1 combines with J gene TRBJ1-1; maybe TRBD1 (5 bases). V was cut by 4 bases and J by 4 bases, with 10 bases left in between. Germline V gene sequence: CDR1 MGHDK, CDR2 SYGVNS. This CDR3 is 13 amino acids long. CDR3 nucleotides: TGTGCCAGCAGTGGGGGGGAGGCCACTGAAGCTTTCTTT. Translated, it gives CASSGGEATEAFF.

V and J are TRBV5-4 and TRBJ2-1; 9 bases fit TRBD2. CDR3 size: 15 residues. Trimming cost V 2 bases and J 10 bases; bases outside gene matches: 10. The germline gives CDR1 SGHNT, CDR2 YYREEE (reference sequence). The CDR3 is CASSLAGGGRGEQFF. CDR3 DNA: TGTGCCAGCAGCTTAGCGGGGGGTGGGAGGGGAGAGCAGTTCTTC.

The J gene is TRBJ2-5, the V gene TRBV4-1; no reliable D call. This CDR3 contains 12 residues. Germline CDR1 is MGHRA and CDR2 is YSYEKL. Trimming removed 6 bases from V and 0 bases from J, with 5 bases in between. The CDR3: CASRGNQETQYF. As DNA, the CDR3 is TGCGCCAGCAGGGGCAACCAAGAGACCCAGTACTTC.

The chain couples TRBV7-9 to TRBJ2-7, with TRBD2 matching over 7 bases. The CDR3 runs 14 residues. CDR1 SEHNR and CDR2 FQNEAQ come from the germline V gene (reference sequence). The V and J ends lost 5 bases and 2 bases, in that order; junction bases with no gene match: 6. CDR3: CASSAKRGTYEQYF. The CDR3 coding sequence is TGTGCCAGCAGCGCAAAGCGGGGTACCTACGAGCAGTACTTC. The entire variable domain, with the rest obtained from reference TRBV7-9 and TRBJ2-7, is as follows: DTGVSQNPRHKITKRGQNVTFRCDPISEHNRLYWYRQTLGQGPEFLTYFQNEAQLEKSRLLSDRFSAERPKGSFSTLEIQRTEQGDSAMYLCASSAKRGTYEQYFGPGTRLTVT.

CDR3: CASNAGESTDTQYF. CDR3 nucleotide sequence: TGTGCCAGCAATGCGGGGGAGAGCACAGATACGCAGTATTTT. V usage is TRBV19 and J usage is TRBJ2-3; 7 nucleotides agree with TRBD2. Germline CDR1 and CDR2: LNHDA and SQIVND (reference sequence). V shed 9 bases, J shed 0 bases, and the junction held 6 bases outside the gene matches. CDR3 length: 14 amino acids.

The V gene is TRBV2, the J gene TRBJ1-6; 8 positions agree with TRBD1. Trimming cost V 6 bases and J 8 bases; bases outside gene matches: 3. Germline CDR1 reads SNHLY; CDR2 reads FYNNEI. CDR3 length equals 13 residues. In DNA form, the CDR3 reads TGTGCCAGCAGCAAGGACAGGGATTCACCCCTCCACTTT. Its translation is CASSKDRDSPLHF.

The rearrangement links TRBV7-3 to TRBJ1-1; 9 nucleotides agree with TRBD1. Unmatched junction bases numbered 5, after V lost 0 bases and J lost 9 bases. The CDR3 is 14 residues long. The germline V gene encodes CDR1 SGHTA and CDR2 FQGTGA. The CDR3 is CASSLTPGQGQAFF. The CDR3 bases are TGTGCCAGCAGCTTAACACCGGGACAGGGTCAAGCTTTCTTT.

This clone was detected only once. The chain joins TRBV7-3 to TRBJ2-4; the match to TRBD2 covers 8 bases. This CDR3 spans 15 amino acids. CDR1 is SGHTA, CDR2 FQGTGA, per germline. The junction had 6 bases not matched to a gene; V was cut back by 2 bases and J by 6 bases. The CDR3 DNA reads as TGTGCCAGCAGCTTACTGCCCGGGGGGGGAAACATTCAGTACTTC. Translating it yields CASSLLPGGGNIQYF.

The chain couples TRBV19 to TRBJ1-6; D may be TRBD1 (6 bases). Deletions cut 3 bases from V and 3 bases from J, with 12 bases between. Germline V gene data show CDR1 as LNHDA and CDR2 as SQIVND (reference sequence). The length of the CDR3 is 16 residues. CDR3 amino acids: CASSIGGVIYNSPLHF. DNA for the CDR3: TGTGCCAGTAGTATTGGGGGCGTTATCTATAATTCACCCCTCCACTTT. The full variable domain, completed using reference TRBV19 and TRBJ1-6, is DGGITQSPKYLFRKEGQNVTLSCEQNLNHDAMYWYRQDPGQGLRLIYYSQIVNDFQKGDIAEGYSVSREKKESFPLTVTSAQKNPTAFYLCASSIGGVIYNSPLHFGNGTRLTVT.

The chain is built from TRBV4-2 and TRBJ1-4; unclear D gene. The CDR3 totals 13 residues. Trimming took 4 bases from V and 4 from J, leaving 7 bases between them. Germline CDR1 reads LGHNA; CDR2 reads YNFKEQ. The CDR3 region is CASSLGSNEKLFF. CDR3 nucleotide sequence: TGTGCCAGCAGCCTCGGGAGTAATGAAAAACTGTTTTTT.

The rearrangement joins TRBV10-2 to TRBJ1-2; 9 bases line up with TRBD1. Trimming took 6 bases from V and 5 from J; bases not matched to a gene: 4. CDR3 length equals 13 residues. The germline gives CDR1 WSHSY, CDR2 SAAADI. CDR3 sequence: CASRPGTGYGYTF. The CDR3, as DNA: TGCGCCAGCAGACCCGGGACAGGGTATGGCTACACCTTC.

The chain employs TRBV4-1 and TRBJ2-1; 13 nucleotides align to TRBD2. Germline assignment: CDR1 MGHRA and CDR2 YSYEKL. V dropped 0 bases and J dropped 8; count of bases not matched to a gene: 10. The CDR3 totals 18 residues. DNA of the CDR3: TGCGCCAGCAGCCAAGATCGGACTAGCGGGGGATCTAAGGATGAGCAGTTCTTC. The encoded protein is CASSQDRTSGGSKDEQFF.

This chain uses TRBV10-2 with TRBJ2-5, with 8 positions matching TRBD2. The CDR3 covers 19 residues. V was clipped by 3 bases and J by 0 bases; unmatched bases: 15. Per germline, CDR1 WSHSY and CDR2 SAAADI. The CDR3 spells CASSERRRAGALYQETQYF. The CDR3 nucleotides are TGCGCCAGCAGTGAAAGGAGGCGAGCGGGGGCCCTGTACCAAGAGACCCAGTACTTC.